This T cell receptor (beta chain) comes out of a study of TIL therapy for anti-PD-1-resistant metastatic lung cancer. As for the study in general: Tumors carried a median roughly 1.5 non-synonymous mutations per megabase.

The immunoSEQ assay was v3. Only in-frame clones appear in the TCRdb table, and some are missing; sequencing was by immunoSEQ multiplex PCR. The sample carries tens of thousands of clones, 80% to 90% recorded once. Specified time point: pre-treatment sample, taken before nivolumab and TIL therapy. Germline V lookup: CDR1 ENHRY, CDR2 SYGVKD. The CDR3 totals 16 residues. The V end was cut by 2 bases, the J end by 5 bases, with 18 bases between. The receptor was derived from a person between 25 and 79 years old with non-small cell lung cancer. The chain joins TRBV10-3 to TRBJ1-1; D unclear. The source material was blood, sampled at baseline. CDR3 sequence: CAISEGVFLVGTEAFF. In nucleotides, the CDR3 is TGTGCCATCAGTGAGGGGGTATTCCTGGTTGGGACTGAAGCTTTCTTT.